This is a list of T cell receptor beta chains from one sample in a study of cytomegalovirus exposure and HLA in healthy donors. TCRdb keeps only in-frame clones here, not all; method: immunoSEQ multiplex PCR. Among about 130,000 clones listed, roughly 80% were seen once. Material: PBMCs. The receptors derive from a female donor in good health and CMV-seronegative. Both conserved end residues are part of each CDR3. The D gene is left open where the match is weak. Rows may omit the clone size; those that give it use once, few, many or a size class.

J gene | clone size | V gene | D gene | CDR3 protein | CDR3 DNA
TRBJ2-7 | NA | TRBV6-5 | NA | CASSYSSHSTYEQYF | TGTGCCAGCAGTTACTCGAGTCATTCCACCTACGAGCAGTACTTC
TRBJ2-7 | NA | TRBV9 | TRBD2 | CASSAGLAPSYEQYF | TGTGCCAGCAGCGCCGGACTAGCGCCCTCCTACGAGCAGTACTTC
TRBJ1-2 | NA | TRBV20-1 | NA | CSARGPGGYTF | TGCAGTGCCCGAGGGCCGGGTGGCTACACCTTC
TRBJ1-1 | NA | TRBV30 | NA | CAWSVGVNTEAFF | TGTGCCTGGAGTGTAGGGGTGAACACTGAAGCTTTCTTT
TRBJ1-2 | NA | TRBV29-1 | TRBD1 | CSVEDGTGNYGYTF | TGCAGCGTTGAAGATGGGACAGGGAACTATGGCTACACCTTC
TRBJ2-1 | NA | TRBV9 | TRBD2 | CASSRTSGSYNEQFF | TGTGCCAGCAGCCGGACTAGCGGGAGCTACAATGAGCAGTTCTTC
TRBJ2-2 | NA | TRBV4-2 | TRBD2 | CASSRGTTNTGELFF | TGTGCCAGCAGCCGTGGGACTACGAACACCGGGGAGCTGTTTTTT
TRBJ2-7 | once | TRBV6-4 | NA | CASPRWRGGEEFYEQYF | TGTGCCAGCCCTAGGTGGCGCGGGGGCGAAGAGTTCTACGAGCAGTACTTC
TRBJ2-6 | NA | TRBV6-5 | NA | CASRTATSGANVLTF | TGTGCCAGTAGGACAGCTACCTCTGGGGCCAACGTCCTGACTTTC
TRBJ1-3 | NA | TRBV18 | TRBD1 | CASSRDSSGNTIYF | TGTGCCAGCTCCCGGGACAGCTCTGGAAACACCATATATTTT
TRBJ1-5 | many | TRBV6-1 | TRBD1 | CASVGQGSQPQHF | TGTGCCAGCGTTGGACAGGGATCTCAGCCCCAGCATTTT
TRBJ2-5 | few | TRBV5-4 | NA | CASSFPGGANQETQYF | TGTGCCAGCAGCTTTCCTGGCGGGGCGAATCAAGAGACCCAGTACTTC
TRBJ2-1 | NA | TRBV5-1 | TRBD2 | CASSLELLAGGEQFF | TGCGCCAGCAGCTTGGAGTTACTAGCGGGTGGTGAGCAGTTCTTC
TRBJ1-2 | NA | TRBV4-1 | NA | CASSQEVSGSFYGYTF | TGCGCCAGCAGCCAAGAAGTTTCTGGGAGTTTCTATGGCTACACCTTC
TRBJ2-7 | NA | TRBV6-6 | NA | CASSRQEEYEQYF | TGTGCCAGCAGCCGACAGGAGGAGTACGAGCAGTACTTC
TRBJ1-2 | NA | TRBV18 | NA | CASSRSGLGYTF | TGTGCCAGCTCACGGTCGGGTCTGGGCTACACCTTC
TRBJ1-2 | NA | TRBV27 | TRBD1 | CASSSGGAYGYTF | TGTGCCAGCAGTTCAGGGGGCGCATACGGCTACACCTTC
TRBJ1-1 | NA | TRBV10-1 | NA | CASNDDMNTEAFF | TGCGCCAGCAATGACGACATGAACACTGAAGCTTTCTTT
TRBJ2-7 | once | TRBV9 | TRBD2 | CASSVASGVYEQYF | TGTGCCAGCAGCGTAGCTAGCGGAGTATACGAGCAGTACTTC
TRBJ2-5 | NA | TRBV7-8 | NA | CASSLGLQERRETQYF | TGTGCCAGCAGCTTAGGTTTACAGGAGAGGAGAGAGACCCAGTACTTC
TRBJ1-4 | NA | TRBV7-9 | TRBD1 | CASSFFGDRDEKLFF | TGTGCCAGCAGCTTCTTTGGGGACAGGGACGAAAAACTGTTTTTT
TRBJ2-3 | NA | TRBV29-1 | TRBD1 | CSVVGQGGGTDTQYF | TGCAGCGTCGTCGGACAGGGAGGAGGGACAGATACGCAGTATTTT
TRBJ2-3 | NA | TRBV11-2 | TRBD2 | CASSLGLATDTQYF | TGTGCCAGCAGCTTAGGACTAGCAACAGATACGCAGTATTTT
TRBJ1-2 | NA | TRBV2 | NA | CASSERRSYGYTF | TGTGCCAGCAGTGAGCGGCGCAGCTATGGCTACACCTTC
TRBJ2-2 | once | TRBV15 | NA | CATSSITGMNTGELFF | TGTGCCACCAGCAGCATTACAGGGATGAACACCGGGGAGCTGTTTTTT
TRBJ2-2 | few | TRBV7-3 | TRBD1 | CASSPRGSGTGELFF | TGTGCCAGCAGCCCCAGGGGGAGCGGCACCGGGGAGCTGTTTTTT
TRBJ2-3 | NA | TRBV5-1 | TRBD2 | CASNAGGPISTDTQYF | TGCGCCAGCAACGCGGGAGGCCCTATAAGCACAGATACGCAGTATTTT
TRBJ1-1 | NA | TRBV9 | NA | CASSGGDGTGTEAFF | TGTGCCAGCAGCGGGGGGGACGGCACGGGCACTGAAGCTTTCTTT
TRBJ2-5 | NA | TRBV9 | TRBD2 | CASSPGTRTQETQYF | TGTGCCAGCAGCCCCGGGACTAGGACCCAAGAGACCCAGTACTTC
TRBJ2-1 | NA | TRBV2 | NA | CASSEAGREQFF | TGTGCCAGCAGTGAGGCAGGTAGGGAGCAGTTCTTC
TRBJ1-2 | few | TRBV5-1 | NA | CASSLAEGGNYGYTF | TGCGCCAGCAGCTTGGCCGAGGGAGGCAACTATGGCTACACCTTC
TRBJ1-5 | NA | TRBV28 | NA | CASTTGNQPQHF | TGTGCCAGCACTACAGGCAATCAGCCCCAGCATTTT
TRBJ2-1 | NA | TRBV4-3 | TRBD2 | CASSQVRTSGVFSYNEQFF | TGCGCCAGCAGCCAGGTTAGGACTAGCGGGGTCTTCTCCTACAATGAGCAGTTCTTC
TRBJ2-1 | NA | TRBV7-9 | TRBD1 | CASGMKHHTGGYSYNEQFF | TGTGCCAGCGGAATGAAGCACCACACAGGGGGGTACTCCTACAATGAGCAGTTCTTC
TRBJ2-7 | once | TRBV2 | NA | CASSKARQLTYEQYF | TGTGCCAGCAGTAAAGCCAGGCAGCTAACCTACGAGCAGTACTTC
TRBJ1-3 | NA | TRBV7-9 | TRBD1 | CASSHDRVGYF | TGTGCCAGCAGCCACGACAGGGTCGGATATTTT
TRBJ2-7 | NA | TRBV18 | TRBD2 | CASSPPSLAGVGEQYF | TGTGCCAGCTCACCACCGTCTTTAGCGGGAGTAGGCGAGCAGTACTTC
TRBJ1-1 | few | TRBV20-1 | NA | CSVGGGTEAFF | TGCAGTGTCGGGGGGGGCACTGAAGCTTTCTTT
TRBJ1-1 | many | TRBV7-9 | NA | CASSPMGGGTEAFF | TGTGCCAGCAGCCCGATGGGGGGTGGCACTGAAGCTTTCTTT
TRBJ2-1 | NA | TRBV7-9 | TRBD2 | CASSLAGGPMAEQFF | TGTGCCAGCAGCTTAGCGGGAGGGCCCATGGCGGAGCAGTTCTTC
TRBJ2-1 | NA | TRBV5-6 | NA | CASYTHGEQFF | TGTGCCAGCTACACGCATGGTGAGCAGTTCTTC
TRBJ2-7 | NA | TRBV27 | NA | CASSPRLGAYEQYF | TGTGCCAGCAGTCCCCGACTAGGAGCCTACGAGCAGTACTTC
TRBJ2-7 | NA | TRBV28 | TRBD2 | CASRATSVSYEQYF | TGTGCCAGCAGGGCGACTAGCGTCTCCTACGAGCAGTACTTC
TRBJ1-5 | NA | TRBV4-2 | NA | CASSQGGRESNQPQHF | TGTGCCAGCAGCCAAGGAGGCAGGGAAAGCAATCAGCCCCAGCATTTT
TRBJ2-2 | NA | TRBV16 | NA | CASSQDRTNTGELFF | TGTGCCAGCAGCCAAGACAGAACGAACACCGGGGAGCTGTTTTTT
TRBJ2-1 | NA | TRBV10-3 | NA | CAISENVLSSYNEQFF | TGTGCCATCAGTGAGAATGTCCTTAGCTCCTACAATGAGCAGTTCTTC
TRBJ2-3 | NA | TRBV4-1 | NA | CASAKYQEDFDTQYF | TGCGCGTCAGCAAAGTACCAAGAGGACTTCGATACGCAGTATTTT
TRBJ2-3 | few | TRBV7-6 | TRBD2 | CASSGRMGGDTQYF | TGTGCCAGCAGCGGGCGAATGGGGGGGGATACGCAGTATTTT
TRBJ2-3 | NA | TRBV6-6 | NA | CASSYSEAKDTQYF | TGTGCCAGCAGTTACTCAGAAGCGAAAGATACGCAGTATTTT
TRBJ1-1 | NA | TRBV2 | NA | CASMNNRDTEAFF | TGTGCCAGCATGAACAACAGGGATACTGAAGCTTTCTTT
TRBJ2-3 | NA | TRBV10-3 | TRBD2 | CAISGRAGEATDTQYF | TGTGCCATCAGTGGGCGAGCGGGAGAGGCCACAGATACGCAGTATTTT
TRBJ2-1 | NA | TRBV19 | NA | CASGGRPSSYNEQFF | TGTGCCAGCGGGGGGCGGCCAAGCTCCTACAATGAGCAGTTCTTC
TRBJ2-7 | NA | TRBV4-1 | TRBD2 | CASSHGLAGTYEQYF | TGCGCCAGCAGCCACGGACTAGCGGGCACCTACGAGCAGTACTTC
TRBJ2-7 | NA | TRBV5-1 | TRBD2 | CASSPWEGYEQYF | TGCGCCAGCAGCCCCTGGGAGGGGTACGAGCAGTACTTC
TRBJ2-1 | NA | TRBV5-1 | TRBD2 | CASSSVTSGGDNEQFF | TGCGCCAGCAGCTCGGTTACTAGCGGGGGAGACAATGAGCAGTTCTTC